The 26 T cell receptor beta chains below were found in one sample sequenced in a study of cytomegalovirus exposure and HLA in healthy donors. Vbeta (60) and Jbeta (13) primers were used in the PCR. Only in-frame clones appear in the TCRdb table, and some are missing; sequencing was by immunoSEQ multiplex PCR. The sample contains approximately 220,000 clones, approximately 88% of which appear only once. Sequencing was performed on PBMCs. The receptor set was obtained from a boy younger than 10 in good health and CMV-seronegative.

V usage is TRBV19 and J usage is TRBJ2-2, with D possibly matching TRBD2 (6 bases). CDR1 is LNHDA, CDR2 SQIVND, per germline (reference sequence). This CDR3 has 16 amino acids. V was pared by 5 bases and J by 0 bases, with 13 bases between. The CDR3 DNA is TGTGCCAGTAGTGTGCTTGTAGCGGCGAACACCGGGGAGCTGTTTTTT. It translates to CASSVLVAANTGELFF.

The chain carries TRBV2 and TRBJ2-1; a weak D match, TRBD2 (6 bases). This CDR3 has 12 residues. Germline V gene lookup returns CDR1 SNHLY and CDR2 FYNNEI. V dropped 5 bases and J dropped 6 bases, with 8 bases sitting between them. Here the CDR3 reads CASSFSGNEQFF. The CDR3 DNA follows: TGTGCCAGCAGTTTTAGCGGCAATGAGCAGTTCTTC.

This clone showed up just a few times. The rearrangement uses TRBV4-2 and TRBJ2-3; 7 nucleotides agree with TRBD2. The ends lost 0 bases at V and 2 bases at J; junction bases unmatched: 11. The V gene's germline CDR1 is LGHNA and CDR2 YNFKEQ. CDR3 size: 18 residues. CDR3 DNA sequence: TGTGCCAGCAGCCAAGATCGACCGGGAGGATGGGTCACAGATACGCAGTATTTT. It translates to CASSQDRPGGWVTDTQYF.

This clone was picked up one time. The chain's CDR3 is CASSRQGLAASSYEQYF. CDR3 DNA: TGTGCCAGCAGCCGCCAAGGACTAGCGGCGAGCTCCTACGAGCAGTACTTC. This rearrangement joins TRBV7-9 to TRBJ2-7; 10 bases fit TRBD2. This CDR3 spans 17 amino acids. Germline CDR1 SEHNR, CDR2 FQNEAQ (reference sequence). Losses at the gene ends were 5 bases for V and 0 bases for J; bases not matched to a gene: 10. The entire variable domain, with the rest obtained from reference TRBV7-9 and TRBJ2-7, is as follows: DTGVSQNPRHKITKRGQNVTFRCDPISEHNRLYWYRQTLGQGPEFLTYFQNEAQLEKSRLLSDRFSAERPKGSFSTLEIQRTEQGDSAMYLCASSRQGLAASSYEQYFGPGTRLTVT.

This sequence joins TRBV4-2 and TRBJ1-2; 7 nucleotides line up with TRBD1. The CDR3 length is 17 residues. The J segment lost 6 bases and the V segment lost 0 bases, leaving 13 bases of the junction unmatched. Germline-derived CDR1 and CDR2 are LGHNA and YNFKEQ. CDR3 sequence (DNA): TGTGCCAGCAGCCAAGAGACCCCGGGACAGAAGGGGGATGGCTACACCTTC. Translating it yields CASSQETPGQKGDGYTF.

This clone was observed a few times. The chain recombines TRBV6-6 with TRBJ1-1; TRBD1 agrees at 8 bases. Trimming removed 7 bases from V and 3 bases from J; junction bases left unmatched: 10. The CDR3 is 15 amino acids. Germline CDR1 MNHNY, CDR2 SVGAGI (reference sequence). This CDR3 is CASIGQGITDTEAFF. CDR3 nucleotide sequence: TGTGCCAGCATCGGACAGGGTATAACGGACACTGAAGCTTTCTTT.

This clone has just one count. The CDR3 region is CAISPADTQYF. For the CDR3, the DNA is TGTGCCATCAGTCCAGCAGATACGCAGTATTTT. The chain joins TRBV10-3 to TRBJ2-3; D is unclear. Trimming pared 5 bases from V and 4 bases from J, leaving 4 bases between. CDR1 is ENHRY and CDR2 is SYGVKD in the germline V gene. The CDR3 extends over 11 amino acids.

This sequence joins TRBV6-5 and TRBJ1-2, with D perhaps matching TRBD1 (6 bases). The V gene's germline CDR1 is MNHEY and CDR2 SVGAGI. The CDR3 covers 16 residues. V gave up 4 bases and J gave up 4 bases, with 19 bases separating them. CDR3 sequence (DNA): TGTGCCAGCAGTTCCTTCGCAAACAGGGATGGCTATGGCTACACCTTC. Its protein product is CASSSFANRDGYGYTF.

This chain uses TRBV6-5 with TRBJ2-3; 13 bases fit TRBD2. This CDR3 has 12 amino acids. V trimming: 5 bases; J trimming: 14 bases; junction bases outside the gene matches: 4. Germline lookup yields CDR1 MNHEY and CDR2 SVGAGI. In nucleotides, the CDR3 is TGTGCCAGCAGTCGGGGACTAGCGGGAATGTATTTT. Its protein product is CASSRGLAGMYF.

The rearrangement joins TRBV5-1 to TRBJ2-5, with 14 bases that match TRBD2. The J call may not be correct, given that the DNA end is closer to TRBJ2-7. The CDR3 totals 18 residues. Germline V gene sequence: CDR1 SGHRS, CDR2 YFSETQ. This CDR3 reads CASSLGLAGGAWAYEQYF. The CDR3, as DNA: TGCGCCAGCAGCTTGGGACTAGCGGGGGGGGCCTGGGCCTACGAGCAGTACTTC.

V gene TRBV30 combines with J gene TRBJ1-1; 7 nucleotides match TRBD1. The CDR3 runs to 18 residues. CDR1 is GTSNPN, CDR2 SVGIG, per germline (reference sequence). The V and J ends lost 0 bases and 2 bases, in that order; junction bases with no gene match: 15. CDR3 sequence reads: CAWSVYFQGVGPNTEAFF. Here the CDR3 DNA reads TGTGCCTGGAGTGTTTATTTCCAGGGGGTCGGGCCAAACACTGAAGCTTTCTTT.

The chain combines TRBV28 with TRBJ1-5, with D uncertain. The V end lost 2 bases, the J end lost 4 bases, and 9 bases lay between the germline ends. This CDR3 contains 14 residues. Germline CDR1 reads MDHEN; CDR2 reads SYDVKM. The CDR3 DNA sequence: TGTGCCAGCAGTTTAGCCCCAGTGAATCAGCCCCAGCATTTT. It is translated as CASSLAPVNQPQHF.

In the case of this clone: A read error may account for a junction end that differs from germline. The V call is TRBV7-7, the J call TRBJ2-3, with TRBD2 matching 7 bases. CDR1 and CDR2 (germline): SSHAT, FNYEAQ (reference sequence). CDR3 length: 15 residues. In DNA, the CDR3 is TGTGCTAGCAGCTTAGCGGCTAGCGGAGCAGATACGCAGTATTTT. Protein sequence: CASSLAASGADTQYF.

The chain is built from TRBV6-1 and TRBJ1-2; 11 nucleotides agree with TRBD1. CDR3 length equals 14 residues. Losses at the gene ends were 6 bases for V and 8 bases for J; bases not matched to a gene: 8. CDR1 and CDR2 (germline): MNHNS, SASEGT. DNA for the CDR3: TGTGCCAGCAGGGGGGACAGGGGGTCTTTGGGCTACACCTTC. Protein sequence: CASRGDRGSLGYTF.

V and J are TRBV4-1 and TRBJ1-5; 7 bases agree with TRBD1. This CDR3 contains 15 residues. Germline CDR1 and CDR2: MGHRA and YSYEKL. After removal of 0 bases from V and 1 base from J, the junction contained 0 bases not matched to a gene. Here the CDR3 reads CASSQEGQSNQPQHF. CDR3 DNA: TGCGCCAGCAGCCAAGAGGGACAGAGCAATCAGCCCCAGCATTTT.

A word on this clone: The junction shows a germline mismatch at one end, possibly a read error. The same CDR3 arises from other DNA sequences in this sample as well. The CDR3 sequence: CASSSLAGGDYEQYF. The CDR3 nucleotides read TGTGCCAGCAGTTCACTAGCGGGGGGCGACTACGAGCAATACTTC. This chain joins TRBV27 and TRBJ2-7; 12 bases map to TRBD2. The CDR3 contains 15 residues. Germline values: CDR1 MNHEY, CDR2 SMNVEV (reference sequence).

The V call is TRBV7-2, the J call TRBJ2-3, with 8 bases lining up with TRBD2. There are 18 residues in the CDR3. From germline, CDR1 is SGHTA and CDR2 FQGNSA. V shed 6 bases, J shed 4 bases, and the junction held 18 bases outside the gene matches. CDR3 DNA: TGTGCCAGCAGTCGTCTAGCGGGCCCGGGTTGGTGGCCAGATACGCAGTATTTT. Amino acid sequence: CASSRLAGPGWWPDTQYF. Based on the CDR3 plus reference TRBV7-2 and TRBJ2-3, the full variable domain is GAGVSQSPSNKVTEKGKDVELRCDPISGHTALYWYRQSLGQGLEFLIYFQGNSAPDKSGLPSDRFSAERTGGSVSTLTIQRTQQEDSAVYLCASSRLAGPGWWPDTQYFGPGTRLTVL.

The rearrangement uses TRBV12-5 and TRBJ2-2; D ambiguous. V dropped 4 bases and J dropped 5 bases, with 17 bases sitting between them. Looked up from germline, CDR1 is LGHNT and CDR2 is FRNRAP. This CDR3 is 16 amino acids long. CDR3 nucleotides: TGTGCTAGTGGTTCACCCCCTGTGGCAGATACCGGGGAGCTGTTTTTT. It specifies CASGSPPVADTGELFF.

This chain connects TRBV30 to TRBJ2-7, with D possibly matching TRBD2 (5 bases). Germline V lookup: CDR1 GTSNPN, CDR2 SVGIG (reference sequence). This CDR3 comprises 14 residues. Trimming cost V 0 bases and J 5 bases, with 14 bases left between them. The CDR3 sequence: CAWSVLRRANEQYF. As DNA, the CDR3 is TGTGCCTGGAGTGTACTTCGGCGGGCCAACGAGCAGTACTTC. The full variable domain, rest sourced from reference TRBV30 and TRBJ2-7, is SQTIHQWPATLVQPVGSPLSLECTVEGTSNPNLYWYRQAAGRGLQLLFYSVGIGQISSEVPQNLSASRPQDRQFILSSKKLLLSDSGFYLCAWSVLRRANEQYFGPGTRLTVT.

This CDR3 is CASSDKRGPYEQYF. The CDR3 bases are TGCGCCAGCAGTGATAAGCGGGGACCCTACGAGCAGTACTTC. The rearrangement joins TRBV10-1 to TRBJ2-7; 7 bases are shared with TRBD2. The CDR3 covers 14 residues. The germline V gene encodes CDR1 WNHNN and CDR2 SYGVQD (reference sequence). Trimming removed 3 bases from V and 2 bases from J; junction bases left unmatched: 4.

This sequence joins TRBV6-6 and TRBJ1-1; D is perhaps TRBD1 (6 bases). This CDR3 region has 15 residues. The V gene's germline CDR1 is MNHNY and CDR2 SVGAGI (reference sequence). With 5 bases removed from V and 4 bases from J, the gap between germline ends came to 17 bases. CDR3 sequence (DNA): TGTGCCAGCAGTATCCCGCGGGGGGGCCCCACTGAAGCTTTCTTT. This sequence encodes CASSIPRGGPTEAFF.

A word on this clone: The junction and the germline gene differ at one end; a read error may be behind it. The chain carries TRBV2 and TRBJ1-3, with a tentative D call TRBD1 (6 bases). The CDR3 totals 15 residues. Germline V gene sequence: CDR1 SNHLY, CDR2 FYNNEI. The CDR3 sequence: CASSGTATSRNTIYF. DNA for the CDR3: TGTGCCAGCAGTGGGACAGCCACCTCTAGAAACACCATATATTTT.

This rearrangement joins TRBV7-6 to TRBJ2-5; D is perhaps TRBD1 (6 bases). The CDR3 has 13 amino acids. Trimming removed 3 bases from V and 5 bases from J, with 10 bases in between. Germline CDR1 is SGHVS and CDR2 is FNYEAQ. The CDR3 DNA sequence: TGTGCCAGCAGCTTCACAGGGATCGAGACCCAGTACTTC. It translates to CASSFTGIETQYF.

This chain uses TRBV12-5 with TRBJ2-5, with D unresolved. The CDR3 is 12 amino acids. Trimming left V 5 bases short and J 0 bases short, with 4 bases between. The germline V gene has CDR1 LGHNT and CDR2 FRNRAP. The chain's CDR3 is CASGVDQETQYF. DNA for the CDR3: TGTGCTAGTGGTGTAGACCAAGAGACCCAGTACTTC.

V and J are TRBV9 and TRBJ1-2, with 7 bases aligning to TRBD1. This CDR3 is built from 16 residues. The V segment lost 3 bases and the J segment 8 bases; nucleotides outside the gene matches: 16. The germline gives CDR1 SGDLS, CDR2 YYNGEE. CDR3 nucleotide sequence: TGTGCCAGCAGCGCTCGGACGATAACAGGGGTAGAGGGCTACACCTTC. It yields the protein CASSARTITGVEGYTF.

The count of this clone is one. The chain combines TRBV11-2 with TRBJ2-7, with 8 nucleotides matching TRBD1. The CDR3 sequence is 14 residues long. The ends lost 5 bases at V and 2 bases at J; junction bases unmatched: 5. Germline-derived CDR1 and CDR2 are SGHAT and FQNNGV. CDR3: CASSIGQGAYEQYF. CDR3 nucleotides: TGTGCCAGCAGCATAGGACAGGGTGCCTACGAGCAGTACTTC.